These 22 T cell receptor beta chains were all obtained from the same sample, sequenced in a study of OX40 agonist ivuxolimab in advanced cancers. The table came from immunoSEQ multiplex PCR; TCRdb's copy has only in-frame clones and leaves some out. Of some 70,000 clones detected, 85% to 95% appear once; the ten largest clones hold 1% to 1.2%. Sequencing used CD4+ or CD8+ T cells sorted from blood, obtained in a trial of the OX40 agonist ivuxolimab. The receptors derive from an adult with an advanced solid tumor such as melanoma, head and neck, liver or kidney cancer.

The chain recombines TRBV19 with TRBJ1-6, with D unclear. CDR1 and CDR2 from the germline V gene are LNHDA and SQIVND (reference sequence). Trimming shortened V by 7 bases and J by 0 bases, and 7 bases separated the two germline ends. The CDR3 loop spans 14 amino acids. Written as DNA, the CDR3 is TGTGCCAGTACCGCGAGCTCCTATAATTCACCCCTCCACTTT. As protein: CASTASSYNSPLHF.

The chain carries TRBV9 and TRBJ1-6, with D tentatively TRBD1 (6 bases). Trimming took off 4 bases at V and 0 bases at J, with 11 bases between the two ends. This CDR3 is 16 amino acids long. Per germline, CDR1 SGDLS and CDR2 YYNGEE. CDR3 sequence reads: CASSPLGGSYNSPLHF. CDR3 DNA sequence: TGTGCCAGCAGCCCCCTAGGGGGCTCCTATAATTCACCCCTCCACTTT.

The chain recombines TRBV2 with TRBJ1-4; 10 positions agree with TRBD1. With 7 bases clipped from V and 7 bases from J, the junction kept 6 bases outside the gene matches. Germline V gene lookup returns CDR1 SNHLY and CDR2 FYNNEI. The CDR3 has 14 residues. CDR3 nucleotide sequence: TGTGCCAGCAAAGCGACAGGGGGCTTTGAAAAACTGTTTTTT. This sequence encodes CASKATGGFEKLFF.

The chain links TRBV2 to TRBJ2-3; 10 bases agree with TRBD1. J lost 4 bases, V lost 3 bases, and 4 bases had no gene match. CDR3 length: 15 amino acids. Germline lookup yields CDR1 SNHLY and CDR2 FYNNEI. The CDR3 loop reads CASSEQGQGPDTQYF. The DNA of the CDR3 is TGTGCCAGCAGTGAGCAGGGACAGGGGCCAGATACGCAGTATTTT.

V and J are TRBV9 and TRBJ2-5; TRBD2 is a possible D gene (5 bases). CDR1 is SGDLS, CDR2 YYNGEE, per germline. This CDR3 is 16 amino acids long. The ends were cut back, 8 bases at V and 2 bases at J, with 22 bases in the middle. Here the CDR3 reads CASSPGNSNTQETQYF. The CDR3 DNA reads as TGTGCCAGTTCCCCCGGGAACTCAAACACACAAGAGACCCAGTACTTC.

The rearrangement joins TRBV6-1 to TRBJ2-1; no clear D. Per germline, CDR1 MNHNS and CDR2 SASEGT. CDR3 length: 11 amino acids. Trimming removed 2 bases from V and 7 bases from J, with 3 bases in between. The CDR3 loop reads CASSERNEQFF. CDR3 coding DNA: TGTGCCAGCAGTGAAAGGAATGAGCAGTTCTTC.

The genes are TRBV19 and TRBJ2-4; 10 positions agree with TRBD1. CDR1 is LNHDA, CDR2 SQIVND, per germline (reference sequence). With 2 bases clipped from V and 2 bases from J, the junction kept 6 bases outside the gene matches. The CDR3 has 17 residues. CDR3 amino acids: CASSIRGQGPTKNIQYF. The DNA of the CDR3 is TGTGCCAGTAGTATAAGGGGACAGGGGCCGACCAAAAACATTCAGTACTTC.

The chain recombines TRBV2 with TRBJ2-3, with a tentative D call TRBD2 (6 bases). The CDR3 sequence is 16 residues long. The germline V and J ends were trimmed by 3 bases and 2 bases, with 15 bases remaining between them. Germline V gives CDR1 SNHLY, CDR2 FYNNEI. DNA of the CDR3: TGTGCCAGCAGTGAGGAGGGTGGGTTCGACACAGATACGCAGTATTTT. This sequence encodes CASSEEGGFDTDTQYF.

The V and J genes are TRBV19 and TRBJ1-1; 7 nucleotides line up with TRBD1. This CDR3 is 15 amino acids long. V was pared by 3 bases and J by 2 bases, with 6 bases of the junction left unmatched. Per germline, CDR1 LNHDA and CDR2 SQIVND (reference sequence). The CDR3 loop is CASSIGRDRNTEAFF. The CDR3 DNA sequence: TGTGCCAGTAGTATCGGCCGGGACAGAAACACTGAAGCTTTCTTT. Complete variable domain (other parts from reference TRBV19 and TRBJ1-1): DGGITQSPKYLFRKEGQNVTLSCEQNLNHDAMYWYRQDPGQGLRLIYYSQIVNDFQKGDIAEGYSVSREKKESFPLTVTSAQKNPTAFYLCASSIGRDRNTEAFFGQGTRLTVV.

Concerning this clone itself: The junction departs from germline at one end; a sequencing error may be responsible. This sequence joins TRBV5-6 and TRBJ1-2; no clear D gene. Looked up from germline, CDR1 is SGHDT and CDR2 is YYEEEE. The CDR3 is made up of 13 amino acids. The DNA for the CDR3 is TGTGCCAGCAGCTTGGAACGGACCTATGGCTGCACCTTC. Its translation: CASSLERTYGCTF. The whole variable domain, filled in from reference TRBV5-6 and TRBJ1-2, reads DAGVTQSPTHLIKTRGQQVTLRCSPKSGHDTVSWYQQALGQGPQFIFQYYEEEERQRGNFPDRFSGHQFPNYSSELNVNALLLGDSALYLCASSLERTYGCTFGSGTRLTVV.

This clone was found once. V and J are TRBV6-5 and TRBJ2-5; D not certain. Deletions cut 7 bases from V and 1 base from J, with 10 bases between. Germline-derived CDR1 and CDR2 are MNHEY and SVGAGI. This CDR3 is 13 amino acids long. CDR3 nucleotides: TGTGCCAGCACCCCAGGAGCCCAAGAGACCCAGTACTTC. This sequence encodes CASTPGAQETQYF.

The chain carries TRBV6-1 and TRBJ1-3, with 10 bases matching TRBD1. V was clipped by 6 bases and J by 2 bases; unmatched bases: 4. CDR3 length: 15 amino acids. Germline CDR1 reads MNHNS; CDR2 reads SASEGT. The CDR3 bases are TGTGCCAGCAGAGAGGGGACAGGGGCTGGAAACACCATATATTTT. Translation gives CASREGTGAGNTIYF.

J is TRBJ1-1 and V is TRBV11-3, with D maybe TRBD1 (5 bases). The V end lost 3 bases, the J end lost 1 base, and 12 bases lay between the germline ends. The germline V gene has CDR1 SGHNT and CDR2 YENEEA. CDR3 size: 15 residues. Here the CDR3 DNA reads TGTGCCAGCAGCTTCCAGGGTACCCAGAACACTGAAGCTTTCTTT. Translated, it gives CASSFQGTQNTEAFF.

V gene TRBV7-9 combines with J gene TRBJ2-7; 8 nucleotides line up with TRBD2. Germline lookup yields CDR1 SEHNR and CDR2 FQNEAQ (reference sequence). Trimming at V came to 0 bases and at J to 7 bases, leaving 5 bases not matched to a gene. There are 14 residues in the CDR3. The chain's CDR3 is CASSLASGVWEQYF. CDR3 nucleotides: TGTGCCAGCAGCTTAGCTAGCGGGGTCTGGGAGCAGTACTTC. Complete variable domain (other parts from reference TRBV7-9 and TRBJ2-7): DTGVSQNPRHKITKRGQNVTFRCDPISEHNRLYWYRQTLGQGPEFLTYFQNEAQLEKSRLLSDRFSAERPKGSFSTLEIQRTEQGDSAMYLCASSLASGVWEQYFGPGTRLTVT.

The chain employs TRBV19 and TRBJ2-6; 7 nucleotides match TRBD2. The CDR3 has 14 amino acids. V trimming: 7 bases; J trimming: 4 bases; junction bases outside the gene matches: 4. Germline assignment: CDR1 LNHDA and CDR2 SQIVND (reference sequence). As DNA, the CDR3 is TGTGCCAGTATTGGGAGGGCCGGGGCCAACGTCCTGACTTTC. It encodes CASIGRAGANVLTF.

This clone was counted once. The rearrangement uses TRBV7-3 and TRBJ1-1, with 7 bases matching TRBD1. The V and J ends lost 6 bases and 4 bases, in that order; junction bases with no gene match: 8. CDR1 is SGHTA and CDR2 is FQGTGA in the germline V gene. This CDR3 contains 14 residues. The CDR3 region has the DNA TGTGCCAGCAGTCGCGAGGGGGCTAGCACTGAAGCTTTCTTT. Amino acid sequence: CASSREGASTEAFF.

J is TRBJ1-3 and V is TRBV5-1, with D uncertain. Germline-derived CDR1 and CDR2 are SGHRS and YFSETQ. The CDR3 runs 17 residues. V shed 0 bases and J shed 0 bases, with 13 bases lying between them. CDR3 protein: CASSLAPSALSGNTIYF. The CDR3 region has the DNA TGCGCCAGCAGCTTGGCGCCATCAGCCCTCTCTGGAAACACCATATATTTT. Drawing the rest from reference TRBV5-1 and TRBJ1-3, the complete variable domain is KAGVTQTPRYLIKTRGQQVTLSCSPISGHRSVSWYQQTPGQGLQFLFEYFSETQRNKGNFPGRFSGRQFSNSRSEMNVSTLELGDSALYLCASSLAPSALSGNTIYFGEGSWLTVV.

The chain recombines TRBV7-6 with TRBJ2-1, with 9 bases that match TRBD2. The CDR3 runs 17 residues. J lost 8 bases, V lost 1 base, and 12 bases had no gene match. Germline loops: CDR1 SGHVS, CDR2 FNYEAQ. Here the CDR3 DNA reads TGTGCCAGCAGCTTAGGTCTAGCGGGATCCACCGGGTATGAGCAGTTCTTC. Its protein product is CASSLGLAGSTGYEQFF.

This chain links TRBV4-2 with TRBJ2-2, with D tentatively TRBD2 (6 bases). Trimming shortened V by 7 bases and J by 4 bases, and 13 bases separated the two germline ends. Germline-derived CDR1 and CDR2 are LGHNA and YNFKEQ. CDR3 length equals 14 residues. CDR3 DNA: TGTGCCAGCATGATGGGGGGTGGCACCGGGGAGCTGTTTTTT. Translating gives CASMMGGGTGELFF.

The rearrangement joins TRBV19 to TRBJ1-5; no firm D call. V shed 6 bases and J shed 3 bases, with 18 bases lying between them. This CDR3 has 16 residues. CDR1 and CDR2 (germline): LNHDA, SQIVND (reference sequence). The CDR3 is CASRALDFKINQPQHF. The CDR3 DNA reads TGTGCCAGTAGAGCCTTAGATTTTAAAATCAATCAGCCCCAGCATTTT. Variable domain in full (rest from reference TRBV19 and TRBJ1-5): DGGITQSPKYLFRKEGQNVTLSCEQNLNHDAMYWYRQDPGQGLRLIYYSQIVNDFQKGDIAEGYSVSREKKESFPLTVTSAQKNPTAFYLCASRALDFKINQPQHFGDGTRLSIL.

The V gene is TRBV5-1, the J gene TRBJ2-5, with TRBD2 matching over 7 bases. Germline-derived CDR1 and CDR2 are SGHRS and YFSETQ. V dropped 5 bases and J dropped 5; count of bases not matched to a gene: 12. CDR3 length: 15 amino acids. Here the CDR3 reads CASSFGQSGTETQYF. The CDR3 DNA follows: TGCGCCAGCAGTTTCGGACAAAGCGGGACGGAGACCCAGTACTTC.

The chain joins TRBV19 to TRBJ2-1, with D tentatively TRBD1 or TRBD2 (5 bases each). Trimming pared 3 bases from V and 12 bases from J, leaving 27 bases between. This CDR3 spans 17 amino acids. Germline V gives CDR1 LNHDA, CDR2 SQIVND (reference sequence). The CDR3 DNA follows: TGTGCCAGTAGTATCCGTGAGGGACGGATAAGGTCGAGTTGGCAGTTCTTC. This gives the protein CASSIREGRIRSSWQFF.